This paragraph covers one TCR beta chain sequence. Its antigen remains unidentified. Germline trimming cut 2 bases from V and 4 bases from J; bases unmatched to any gene: 4. The CDR3 has 14 amino acids. CDR1 is SNHLY, CDR2 FYNNEI, per germline. These data belong to a study of cytomegalovirus exposure and HLA in healthy donors. PCR involved 60 Vbeta and 13 Jbeta primers. Repertoires were generated with immunoSEQ multiplex PCR, while TCRdb's copy carries only in-frame clones and drops some. This table has roughly 130,000 clones, roughly four fifths appearing once. Study-level findings and limits: Relative to equally common others, HLA-associated TCR beta chains showed greater clonal expansion in a later analysis. The study put some 150 TCR beta chains on its list as cytomegalovirus-associated. Apparent HLA restriction characterized most CMV-associated TCR beta chains in a later analysis. Reportedly, cytomegalovirus status was diagnosed with high sensitivity and specificity.

The sequence came from a boy aged 5-17 years in good health and CMV-seronegative. The sample taken for sequencing was PBMCs. The chain recombines TRBV2 with TRBJ2-5; 7 bases agree with TRBD2. The CDR3, as DNA: TGTGCCAGCAGTGAAAGCATAGCGGGAGAGACCCAGTACTTC. As protein: CASSESIAGETQYF.